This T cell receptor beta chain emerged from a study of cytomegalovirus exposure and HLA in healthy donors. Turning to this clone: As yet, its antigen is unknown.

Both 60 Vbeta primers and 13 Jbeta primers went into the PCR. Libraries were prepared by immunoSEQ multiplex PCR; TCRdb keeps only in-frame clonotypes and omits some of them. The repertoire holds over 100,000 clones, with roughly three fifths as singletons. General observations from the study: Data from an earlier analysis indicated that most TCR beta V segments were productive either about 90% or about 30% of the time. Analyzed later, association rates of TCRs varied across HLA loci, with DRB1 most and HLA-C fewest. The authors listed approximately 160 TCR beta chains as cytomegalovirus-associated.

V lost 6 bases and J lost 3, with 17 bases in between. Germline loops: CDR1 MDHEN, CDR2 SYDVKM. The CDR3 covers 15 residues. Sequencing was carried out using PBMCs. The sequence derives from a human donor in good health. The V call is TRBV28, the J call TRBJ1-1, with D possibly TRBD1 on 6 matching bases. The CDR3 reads CASRKPTGTHTEAFF. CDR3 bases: TGTGCCAGCAGGAAACCGACAGGCACCCACACTGAAGCTTTCTTT.